This paragraph reports one TCR beta chain. This sample stems from a study of T cell changes during pregnancy in multiple sclerosis. The CDR3 contains 13 residues. The V gene lost 7 bases and the J gene lost 0 bases, with 9 bases spanning the gap. Per germline, CDR1 MDHEN and CDR2 SYDVKM. Produced via immunoSEQ multiplex PCR; TCRdb's table is partial and in-frame only. In the table there are tens of thousands of clones, approximately 90% of which are singletons. The genes are TRBV28 and TRBJ1-2; the D gene is possibly TRBD1 (5 bases). Sequenced material: peripheral blood, taken in the first trimester of pregnancy. The source is a female donor in good health, enrolled as a control in a pregnancy study. DNA for the CDR3: TGTGCCAGCACCGGGGGGGCTAACTATGGCTACACCTTC. Protein product: CASTGGANYGYTF.